The 8 T cell receptor beta chains listed next were all sequenced from one sample in a study of vaccination effects on CD4 cells after COVID-19. Expansion with viral peptide pools was applied to antigen-specific CD4+ T cells by the ViraFEST assay prior to sequencing. A roughly 10-day culture period preceded the isolation of CD4+ T cells. Vaccinees lacked prior SARS-CoV-2 infection and tested negative for nucleocapsid antibodies. Antigen specificity for these receptors is unknown. Generated by immunoSEQ multiplex PCR, the TCRdb table keeps only in-frame clones and is missing some. Of tens of thousands of clones in the sample, roughly 74% were seen once. The source was CD4+ T cells from PBMCs cultured with HCoV-NL63 spike peptides, collected before COVID-19 vaccination. These receptors were collected from a human donor who received a COVID-19 vaccine.

The chain recombines TRBV4-1 with TRBJ2-7; TRBD1 is a possible D gene (5 bases). V gave up 4 bases and J gave up 0 bases, with 13 bases separating them. This CDR3 region has 15 residues. CDR1 and CDR2 (germline): MGHRA, YSYEKL. DNA for the CDR3: TGCGCCAGCAGCCCAACGACAGCGAGCTCCTACGAGCAGTACGTC. It specifies CASSPTTASSYEQYV.

The rearrangement uses TRBV9 and TRBJ2-1; D gene unclear. Germline values: CDR1 SGDLS, CDR2 YYNGEE. V was cut by 0 bases and J by 0 bases, with 10 bases left in between. The CDR3 loop spans 16 amino acids. CDR3 nucleotide sequence: TGTGCCAGCAGCGTAGATCCCGGAAGCTCCTACAATGAGCAGTTCTTC. It translates to CASSVDPGSSYNEQFF.

The gene calls are TRBV5-1 and TRBJ2-5, with 9 bases aligning to TRBD1. The CDR3 spans 15 residues. V gave up 5 bases and J gave up 0 bases; unmatched junction bases: 5. Germline V lookup: CDR1 SGHRS, CDR2 YFSETQ. The CDR3 nucleotides are TGCGCCAGCAGTCGACGGACAGGGGACCAAGAGACCCAGTACTTC. Translating it yields CASSRRTGDQETQYF.

The rearrangement uses TRBV5-4 and TRBJ1-2, with 9 bases identical to TRBD1. V was pared by 4 bases and J by 4 bases, with 11 bases of the junction left unmatched. CDR1 and CDR2 from the germline V gene are SGHNT and YYREEE (reference sequence). This CDR3 region has 16 residues. The CDR3 DNA reads as TGTGCCAGCAGCAATCCTCGACAGGGGGAAGCCTATGGCTACACCTTC. This encodes CASSNPRQGEAYGYTF. The full variable domain, completed using reference TRBV5-4 and TRBJ1-2, is ETGVTQSPTHLIKTRGQQVTLRCSSQSGHNTVSWYQQALGQGPQFIFQYYREEENGRGNFPPRFSGLQFPNYSSELNVNALELDDSALYLCASSNPRQGEAYGYTFGSGTRLTVV.

The V call is TRBV19, the J call TRBJ2-7; TRBD1 aligns across 8 bases. The junction had 7 bases not matched to a gene; V was cut back by 9 bases and J by 0 bases. The CDR3 runs to 14 residues. The germline V gene has CDR1 LNHDA and CDR2 SQIVND (reference sequence). This CDR3 reads CARPGQDSSYEQYV. The CDR3 DNA sequence: TGTGCCAGACCGGGACAGGATAGCTCCTACGAGCAGTACGTC.

The V gene is TRBV6-1, the J gene TRBJ1-5; D possibly corresponds to TRBD1 (5 bases). V was clipped by 4 bases and J by 5 bases, with 21 bases between them. The CDR3 spans 17 residues. Germline V CDR1 and CDR2: MNHNS, SASEGT. DNA of the CDR3: TGTGCCAGCAGTGGAAGGACTGGAGGGGTTTTCGATCAGCCCCAGCATTTT. Translation gives CASSGRTGGVFDQPQHF.

V and J are TRBV5-1 and TRBJ2-1; 9 nucleotides line up with TRBD1. CDR1 and CDR2 (germline): SGHRS, YFSETQ. This CDR3 is 15 amino acids long. The trim removed 1 base at V and 5 bases at J, leaving 4 bases unmatched. The CDR3 DNA reads as TGCGCCAGCAGCTTGTGGACAGGGGCGAACAATGAGCAGTTCTTC. Residues: CASSLWTGANNEQFF.

CDR3 protein: CASSTSGGSYNEQFF. CDR3 DNA: TGTGCCAGCAGTACCTCAGGGGGCTCCTACAATGAGCAGTTCTTC. V gene TRBV6-5 combines with J gene TRBJ2-1, with 7 bases that match TRBD1. V trimming: 5 bases; J trimming: 0 bases; junction bases outside the gene matches: 4. The CDR3 is made up of 15 amino acids. CDR1 is MNHEY and CDR2 is SVGAGI in the germline V gene.